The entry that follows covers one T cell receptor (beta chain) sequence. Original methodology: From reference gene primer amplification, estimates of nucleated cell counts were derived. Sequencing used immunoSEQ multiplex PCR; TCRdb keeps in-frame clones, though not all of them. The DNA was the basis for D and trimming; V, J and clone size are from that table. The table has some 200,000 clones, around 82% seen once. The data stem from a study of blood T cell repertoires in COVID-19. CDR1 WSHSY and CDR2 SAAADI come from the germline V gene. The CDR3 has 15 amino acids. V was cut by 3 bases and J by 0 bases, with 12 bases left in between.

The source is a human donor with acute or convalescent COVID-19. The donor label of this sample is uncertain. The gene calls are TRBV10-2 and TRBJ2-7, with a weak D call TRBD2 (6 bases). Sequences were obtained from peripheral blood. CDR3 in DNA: TGCGCCAGCAGTGAAGGCGCGGGAATCTCCTACGAGCAGTACTTC. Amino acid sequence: CASSEGAGISYEQYF.